This is a list of T cell receptor beta chains from one sample in a study of blood T cell repertoires in COVID-19. Using immunoSEQ multiplex PCR, the repertoire was profiled, and TCRdb retains in-frame clones only, with some absent. The table records about 100,000 clones, almost 90% of them present only once. Input material: peripheral blood. Receptors were obtained from a human donor in a cohort sampled during active COVID-19. The CDR3 runs from the conserved cysteine through the conserved F or W. The D gene is left open where the match is weak. Expanded clones are given a class, and other clones once, few, many or no size at all.

v_gene	d_gene	j_gene	abundance	CDR3nt	CDR3aa
TRBV2	TRBD2	TRBJ2-5	.	TGTGCCAGCATCAGAACGGGACTAGCGAGGCAAGAGACCCAGTACTTC	CASIRTGLARQETQYF
TRBV6-2/TRBV6-3	TRBD2	TRBJ2-1	once	TGTGCCAGCAGTTACGAGGTGACTAGCGGGAGGGCCCTCGGTGAGCAGTTCTTC	CASSYEVTSGRALGEQFF
TRBV6-2/TRBV6-3	TRBD1	TRBJ1-2	.	TGTGCCAGCAGTTACTCATCAGGGGGCTATGGCTACACCTTC	CASSYSSGGYGYTF
TRBV5-1	.	TRBJ2-1	.	TGCGCCAGCAGCTTGGTCGAGGGAAATGAGCAGTTCTTC	CASSLVEGNEQFF
TRBV2	.	TRBJ1-3	.	TGTGCCAGCAGTGCCGCGGGAGGAGGAAACACCATATATTTT	CASSAAGGGNTIYF
TRBV7-8	.	TRBJ1-5	.	TGTGCCAGCAGCCTAGACAGAGATCAGCCCCAGCATTTT	CASSLDRDQPQHF
TRBV2	.	TRBJ2-5	.	TGTGCCAGCAGTCGGGACTTGGGGGAGACCCAGTACTTC	CASSRDLGETQYF
TRBV29-1	.	TRBJ1-1	.	TGCAGCGTTCGTCCTACGTCGGACACTGAAGCTTTCTTT	CSVRPTSDTEAFF
TRBV9	TRBD1	TRBJ2-1	.	TGTGCCAGCAGCCACGGACAGGGGGCTTACAATGAGCAGTTCTTC	CASSHGQGAYNEQFF
TRBV24-1	.	TRBJ2-2	.	TGTGCCACCAGTGATTTGCAGGAGGACACCGGGGAGCTGTTTTTT	CATSDLQEDTGELFF